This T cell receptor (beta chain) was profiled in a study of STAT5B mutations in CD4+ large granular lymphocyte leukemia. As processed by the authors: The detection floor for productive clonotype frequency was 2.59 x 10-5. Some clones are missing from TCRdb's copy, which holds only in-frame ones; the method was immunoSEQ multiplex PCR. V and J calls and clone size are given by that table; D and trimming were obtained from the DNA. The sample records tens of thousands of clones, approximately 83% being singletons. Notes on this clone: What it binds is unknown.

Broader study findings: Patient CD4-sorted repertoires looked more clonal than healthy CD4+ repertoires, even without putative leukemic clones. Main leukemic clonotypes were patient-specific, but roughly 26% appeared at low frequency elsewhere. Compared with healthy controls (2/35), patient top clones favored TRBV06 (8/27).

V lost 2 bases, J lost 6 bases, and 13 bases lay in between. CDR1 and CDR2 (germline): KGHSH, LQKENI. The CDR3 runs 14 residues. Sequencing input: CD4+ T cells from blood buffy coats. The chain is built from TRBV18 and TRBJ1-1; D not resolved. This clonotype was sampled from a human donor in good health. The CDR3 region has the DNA TGTGCCAGCTCACCATTAGGCTCTAACGCTGAAGCTTTCTTT. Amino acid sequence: CASSPLGSNAEAFF.